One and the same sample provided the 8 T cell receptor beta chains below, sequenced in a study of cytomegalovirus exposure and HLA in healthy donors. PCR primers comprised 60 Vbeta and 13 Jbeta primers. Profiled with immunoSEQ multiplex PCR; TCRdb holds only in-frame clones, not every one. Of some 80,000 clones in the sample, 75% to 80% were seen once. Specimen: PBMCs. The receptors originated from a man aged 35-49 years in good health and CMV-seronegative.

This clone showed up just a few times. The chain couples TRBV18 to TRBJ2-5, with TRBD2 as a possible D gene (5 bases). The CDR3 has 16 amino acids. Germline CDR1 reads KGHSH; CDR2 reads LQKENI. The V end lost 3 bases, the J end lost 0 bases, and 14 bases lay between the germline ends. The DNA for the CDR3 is TGTGCCAGCTCACCGCAAGCGGCACTGTACCAAGAGACCCAGTACTTC. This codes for CASSPQAALYQETQYF.

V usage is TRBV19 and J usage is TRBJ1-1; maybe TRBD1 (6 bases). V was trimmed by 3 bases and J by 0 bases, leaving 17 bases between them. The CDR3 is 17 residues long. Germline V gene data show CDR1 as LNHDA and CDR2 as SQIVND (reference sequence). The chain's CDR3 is CASSMREGGRLNTEAFF. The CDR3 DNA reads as TGTGCCAGTAGTATGAGGGAGGGGGGACGTTTGAACACTGAAGCTTTCTTT. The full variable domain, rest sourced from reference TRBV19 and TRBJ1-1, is DGGITQSPKYLFRKEGQNVTLSCEQNLNHDAMYWYRQDPGQGLRLIYYSQIVNDFQKGDIAEGYSVSREKKESFPLTVTSAQKNPTAFYLCASSMREGGRLNTEAFFGQGTRLTVV.

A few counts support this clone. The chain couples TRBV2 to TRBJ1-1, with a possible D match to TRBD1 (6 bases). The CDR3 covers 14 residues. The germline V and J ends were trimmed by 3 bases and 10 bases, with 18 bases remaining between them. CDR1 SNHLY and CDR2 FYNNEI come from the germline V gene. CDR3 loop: CASSENQDRSRAFF. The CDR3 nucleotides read TGTGCCAGCAGTGAGAATCAGGACAGATCCAGAGCTTTCTTT.

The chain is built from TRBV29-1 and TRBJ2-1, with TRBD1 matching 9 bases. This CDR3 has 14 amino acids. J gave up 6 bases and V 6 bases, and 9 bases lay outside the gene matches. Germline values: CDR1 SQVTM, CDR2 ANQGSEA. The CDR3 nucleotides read TGCAGCGTCACGGGACAGGGCGCGGTCAATGAGCAGTTCTTC. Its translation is CSVTGQGAVNEQFF.

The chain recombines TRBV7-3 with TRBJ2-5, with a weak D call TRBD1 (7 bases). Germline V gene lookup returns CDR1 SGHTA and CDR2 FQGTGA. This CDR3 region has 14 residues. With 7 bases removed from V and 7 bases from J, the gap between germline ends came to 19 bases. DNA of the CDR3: TGTGCCAGCATGCGGGACAGTCAAGGGGGGACCCAGTACTTC. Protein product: CASMRDSQGGTQYF.

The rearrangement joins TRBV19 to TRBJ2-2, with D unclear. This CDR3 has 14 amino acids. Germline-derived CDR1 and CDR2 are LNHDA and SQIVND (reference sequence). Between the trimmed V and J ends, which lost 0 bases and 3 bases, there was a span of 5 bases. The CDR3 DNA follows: TGTGCCAGTAGTATAGATCTAGACACCGGGGAGCTGTTTTTT. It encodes CASSIDLDTGELFF.

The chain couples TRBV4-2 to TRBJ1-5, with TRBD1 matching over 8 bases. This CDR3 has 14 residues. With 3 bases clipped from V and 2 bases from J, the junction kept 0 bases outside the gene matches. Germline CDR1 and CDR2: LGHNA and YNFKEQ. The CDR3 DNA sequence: TGTGCCAGCAGCCAGGACAGGGGCAATCAGCCCCAGCATTTT. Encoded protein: CASSQDRGNQPQHF.

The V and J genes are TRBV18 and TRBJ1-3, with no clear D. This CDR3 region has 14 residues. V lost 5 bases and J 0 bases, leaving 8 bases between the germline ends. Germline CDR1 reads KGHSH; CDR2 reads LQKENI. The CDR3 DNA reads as TGTGCCAGCTCAACACAGAGCTCTGGAAACACCATATATTTT. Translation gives CASSTQSSGNTIYF.